The 25 T cell receptor beta chains given below trace back to one sample, sequenced in a study of shared clonotypes between healthy human individuals (TCRdb year 2020). The library was prepared using the immunoSEQ multiplex PCR assay. TCRdb's version of the immuneACCESS table is confined to in-frame rearrangements and falls short of the full clone set. An unresolved V gene accounts for under half of the shortfall where checked; the remainder is of unknown origin. The sample table contains a few million clones; only one count was recorded for almost 96% of them. Together, the top ten hold over 0.1% of the sample. Sequencing was carried out using naive CD4+ T cells sorted from blood. The sample's cell subset or site label, decoded: CD45RA+ positively selected. All receptors come from a man aged 18 to 29 in good health.

The J gene is TRBJ1-2, the V gene TRBV19; 7 positions match TRBD1. The CDR3 is 13 residues long. Germline trimming cut 4 bases from V and 4 bases from J; bases unmatched to any gene: 3. Germline CDR1 reads LNHDA; CDR2 reads SQIVND (reference sequence). CDR3 nucleotide sequence: TGTGCCAGTAGTACAAAGGGGGCCTATGGCTACACCTTC. Translation: CASSTKGAYGYTF.

The V call is TRBV5-1, the J call TRBJ1-1, with D hard to call. Germline V gene data show CDR1 as SGHRS and CDR2 as YFSETQ. Trimming stripped 0 bases from V and 1 base from J, with 7 bases between. CDR3 length: 14 amino acids. The CDR3 DNA follows: TGCGCCAGCAGCTTGGATGCAGGGAACACTGAAGCTTTCTTT. Amino acids: CASSLDAGNTEAFF.

This rearrangement joins TRBV27 to TRBJ2-4; 8 bases are a match to TRBD2. The CDR3 loop spans 14 amino acids. Losses at the gene ends were 6 bases for V and 5 bases for J; bases not matched to a gene: 6. The germline V gene encodes CDR1 MNHEY and CDR2 SMNVEV (reference sequence). The DNA of the CDR3 is TGTGCCAGCAGCCCCGGGGGGGGACAAAACATTCAGTACTTC. As protein: CASSPGGGQNIQYF.

DNA of the CDR3: TGTGCCAGCTCACCACCGGGCGGGGTCGGGGAGCTGTTTTTT. Residues: CASSPPGGVGELFF. This chain links TRBV18 with TRBJ2-2; perhaps TRBD2 as D (6 bases). The CDR3 loop spans 14 amino acids. Between the trimmed V and J ends, which lost 0 bases and 7 bases, there was a span of 9 bases. Germline V lookup: CDR1 KGHSH, CDR2 LQKENI. Together with reference TRBV18 and TRBJ2-2, the CDR3 gives the full variable domain: NAGVMQNPRHLVRRRGQEARLRCSPMKGHSHVYWYRQLPEEGLKFMVYLQKENIIDESGMPKERFSAEFPKEGPSILRIQQVVRGDSAAYFCASSPPGGVGELFFGEGSRLTVL.

The CDR3 is CASSLVGHPTDTQYF. The CDR3 DNA reads as TGTGCCAGCAGCTTAGTTGGCCATCCAACAGATACGCAGTATTTT. The chain recombines TRBV11-2 with TRBJ2-3; D gene uncertain. The V gene lost 1 base and the J gene lost 3 bases, with 11 bases spanning the gap. Germline V lookup: CDR1 SGHAT, CDR2 FQNNGV. The CDR3 runs to 15 residues.

This rearrangement joins TRBV12-5 to TRBJ2-5; the D call may be TRBD1 or TRBD2 (5 bases each). V gave up 3 bases and J gave up 1 base, with 15 bases separating them. Looked up from germline, CDR1 is LGHNT and CDR2 is FRNRAP. CDR3 size: 16 residues. CDR3 nucleotide sequence: TGTGCTAGTGGTTTAATTGTTGGGGGTACCCAAGAGACCCAGTACTTC. This encodes CASGLIVGGTQETQYF.

The sample holds one count of this clone. The chain joins TRBV10-3 to TRBJ2-3; TRBD2 matches at 9 bases. The germline gives CDR1 ENHRY, CDR2 SYGVKD. The CDR3 has 16 residues. V shed 3 bases, J shed 4 bases, and the junction held 8 bases outside the gene matches. CDR3 nucleotide sequence: TGTGCCATCAGTGATGGCGGGAGGGCCTTCGCAGATACGCAGTATTTT. Translated: CAISDGGRAFADTQYF.

This chain connects TRBV27 to TRBJ2-1; 8 positions match TRBD2. This CDR3 has 17 amino acids. Trimming took 2 bases from V and 3 from J; bases not matched to a gene: 9. Germline assignment: CDR1 MNHEY and CDR2 SMNVEV (reference sequence). CDR3 residues: CASSLRAASGSYNEQFF. The DNA for the CDR3 is TGTGCCAGCAGTTTACGGGCGGCCAGCGGGAGCTACAATGAGCAGTTCTTC.

This clone was recorded only once. The V and J genes are TRBV19 and TRBJ2-2, with D perhaps matching TRBD1 or TRBD2 (5 bases each). V dropped 3 bases and J dropped 2 bases, with 10 bases sitting between them. CDR3 length equals 15 residues. Germline V gene sequence: CDR1 LNHDA, CDR2 SQIVND (reference sequence). CDR3 bases: TGTGCCAGTAGTATTAGGGACCTAAACACCGGGGAGCTGTTTTTT. It codes for CASSIRDLNTGELFF.

With respect to this clone: The identical CDR3 is also encoded by other nucleotide sequences in the sample. The gene calls are TRBV7-2 and TRBJ1-1; D is uncertain. The germline V gene has CDR1 SGHTA and CDR2 FQGNSA. V lost 5 bases to trimming and J lost 0 bases, with 10 bases between them. The CDR3 has 14 residues. CDR3 bases: TGTGCCAGCAGCCCCTCAAGAATGAACACTGAAGCTTTCTTT. Its protein is CASSPSRMNTEAFF. Looking up the rest from reference TRBV7-2 and TRBJ1-1 gives the full variable domain: GAGVSQSPSNKVTEKGKDVELRCDPISGHTALYWYRQSLGQGLEFLIYFQGNSAPDKSGLPSDRFSAERTGGSVSTLTIQRTQQEDSAVYLCASSPSRMNTEAFFGQGTRLTVV.

The chain has TRBV7-3 and TRBJ1-3; 9 bases are a match to TRBD1. V was pared by 5 bases and J by 1 base, with 6 bases of the junction left unmatched. The CDR3 runs to 16 residues. CDR1 is SGHTA and CDR2 is FQGTGA in the germline V gene. CDR3 protein: CASSRQGTGSGNTIYF. DNA for the CDR3: TGTGCCAGCAGCCGCCAAGGGACAGGGTCTGGAAACACCATATATTTT.

This chain connects TRBV6-5 to TRBJ2-7, with D tentatively TRBD2 (6 bases). CDR3 length equals 14 residues. Germline V gives CDR1 MNHEY, CDR2 SVGAGI. Trimming shortened V by 2 bases and J by 2 bases, and 10 bases separated the two germline ends. CDR3 sequence reads: CASSYEAGPYEQYF. CDR3 bases: TGTGCCAGCAGTTACGAGGCGGGACCCTACGAGCAGTACTTC.

A remark on this clone: Other DNA sequences in this sample translate to the same CDR3. The chain carries TRBV9 and TRBJ2-1; D may be TRBD2 (6 bases). Germline V gene lookup returns CDR1 SGDLS and CDR2 YYNGEE. The CDR3 loop spans 16 amino acids. Trimming removed 2 bases from V and 1 base from J, with 13 bases in between. In DNA form, the CDR3 reads TGTGCCAGCAGCGTGGGGGGAAGTAGTTCCTACAATGAGCAGTTCTTC. Protein: CASSVGGSSSYNEQFF.

The count of this clone is one. The chain carries TRBV30 and TRBJ2-1; 10 bases are a match to TRBD2. The CDR3 has 18 amino acids. The V segment lost 5 bases and the J segment 5 bases; nucleotides outside the gene matches: 18. Germline V gives CDR1 GTSNPN, CDR2 SVGIG (reference sequence). CDR3 in DNA: TGTGCCTGGGTAGTCATTCGGGGGACTAGCGAAAAGCACAATGAGCAGTTCTTC. Translating gives CAWVVIRGTSEKHNEQFF.

The chain has TRBV7-9 and TRBJ2-5, with D possibly matching TRBD2 (7 bases). The CDR3 has 15 amino acids. CDR1 and CDR2 from the germline V gene are SEHNR and FQNEAQ (reference sequence). The germline V and J ends were trimmed by 4 bases and 4 bases, with 16 bases remaining between them. The CDR3 loop reads CASSSTRGGGETQYF. Here the CDR3 DNA reads TGTGCCAGCAGCTCCACGAGGGGGGGCGGAGAGACCCAGTACTTC.

The rearrangement links TRBV5-1 to TRBJ2-1; D unresolved. Trimming pared 4 bases from V and 6 bases from J, leaving 11 bases between. The CDR3 is 13 residues long. Per the germline V gene, CDR1 is SGHRS and CDR2 is YFSETQ. The CDR3 here is CASSPLTSNEQFF. CDR3 in DNA: TGCGCCAGCAGCCCCTTAACCTCCAATGAGCAGTTCTTC.

The chain carries TRBV28 and TRBJ1-6; TRBD1 matches at 7 bases. V lost 7 bases and J lost 4; bases outside the gene matches: 10. The CDR3 is 16 residues long. The V gene's germline CDR1 is MDHEN and CDR2 SYDVKM. CDR3 bases: TGTGCCAGCAACCCAGGGGGGAGGCTATATAATTCACCCCTCCACTTT. Protein product: CASNPGGRLYNSPLHF.

This clone was found a few times. This chain uses TRBV19 with TRBJ1-5, with TRBD1 identical over 8 bases. CDR1 is LNHDA, CDR2 SQIVND, per germline (reference sequence). The length of the CDR3 is 17 residues. The V and J ends lost 1 base and 1 base, in that order; junction bases with no gene match: 6. CDR3: CASSIGQGATSNQPQHF. The CDR3 DNA reads as TGTGCCAGTAGTATAGGGCAGGGGGCCACCAGCAATCAGCCCCAGCATTTT.

The gene calls are TRBV6-1 and TRBJ2-3; D call uncertain. CDR1 and CDR2 (germline): MNHNS, SASEGT. This CDR3 is built from 15 residues. V lost 6 bases and J lost 0, with 13 bases in between. As DNA, the CDR3 is TGTGCCAGCAGCGGAGATACGAGGAGCACAGATACGCAGTATTTT. This gives the protein CASSGDTRSTDTQYF.

The rearrangement links TRBV7-2 to TRBJ1-1; no clear D. Germline CDR1 and CDR2: SGHTA and FQGNSA. V lost 2 bases and J lost 0, with 10 bases in between. This CDR3 comprises 15 residues. CDR3: CASSLLPVMNTEAFF. The CDR3 bases are TGTGCCAGCAGCTTACTTCCTGTTATGAACACTGAAGCTTTCTTT.

As regards this clone: This sample includes further DNA sequences coding for the same CDR3. The rearrangement links TRBV6-5 to TRBJ2-7; TRBD2 might be the D (5 bases). The CDR3 has 15 amino acids. In germline, CDR1 is MNHEY, CDR2 SVGAGI. The V end lost 0 bases, the J end lost 4 bases, and 13 bases lay between the germline ends. CDR3 loop: CASSYSLGGVYEQYF. The CDR3, as DNA: TGTGCCAGCAGTTACTCCCTCGGAGGAGTTTACGAGCAGTACTTC.

The chain employs TRBV30 and TRBJ2-1; tentatively, D is TRBD2 (6 bases). The ends were cut back, 4 bases at V and 6 bases at J, with 13 bases in the middle. The CDR3 extends over 13 amino acids. Germline loops: CDR1 GTSNPN, CDR2 SVGIG (reference sequence). The CDR3 spells CAWTGTAINEQFF. DNA for the CDR3: TGTGCCTGGACCGGGACTGCAATCAATGAGCAGTTCTTC.

This chain uses TRBV10-3 with TRBJ1-2; 8 bases match TRBD1. Germline V gene data show CDR1 as ENHRY and CDR2 as SYGVKD. V lost 6 bases to trimming and J lost 4 bases; unmatched junction nucleotides: 7. The CDR3 extends over 14 amino acids. The CDR3 sequence: CAISQTGVGYGYTF. In DNA, the CDR3 is TGTGCCATCAGCCAGACAGGGGTCGGCTATGGCTACACCTTC.

The rearrangement links TRBV28 to TRBJ1-3; possible D gene TRBD1, 6 bases. The CDR3 has 14 amino acids. Trimming cost V 5 bases and J 2 bases, with 10 bases left between them. Germline V CDR1 and CDR2: MDHEN, SYDVKM. CDR3 region: CASSHQGTGNTIYF. The CDR3 DNA follows: TGTGCCAGCAGTCACCAGGGGACTGGAAACACCATATATTTT.

The rearrangement joins TRBV29-1 to TRBJ2-7; no clear D gene. This CDR3 contains 12 residues. CDR1 is SQVTM, CDR2 ANQGSEA, per germline. Trimming removed 7 bases from V and 3 bases from J, with 13 bases in between. CDR3: CSAALGGYEQYF. In nucleotides, the CDR3 is TGCAGCGCCGCCCTCGGCGGCTACGAGCAGTACTTC.